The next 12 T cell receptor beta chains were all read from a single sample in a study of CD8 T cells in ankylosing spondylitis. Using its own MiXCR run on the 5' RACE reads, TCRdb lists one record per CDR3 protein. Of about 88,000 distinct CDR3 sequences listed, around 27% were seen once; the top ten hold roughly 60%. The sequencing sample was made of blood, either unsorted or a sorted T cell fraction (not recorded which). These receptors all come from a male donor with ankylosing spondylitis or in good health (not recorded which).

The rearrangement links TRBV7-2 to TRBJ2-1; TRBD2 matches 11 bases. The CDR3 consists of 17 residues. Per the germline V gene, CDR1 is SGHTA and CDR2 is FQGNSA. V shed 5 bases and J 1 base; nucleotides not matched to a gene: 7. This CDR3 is CASSLPGLAASYNEQFF. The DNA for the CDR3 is TGTGCCAGCAGCCTACCGGGACTAGCGGCTTCCTACAATGAGCAGTTCTTC.

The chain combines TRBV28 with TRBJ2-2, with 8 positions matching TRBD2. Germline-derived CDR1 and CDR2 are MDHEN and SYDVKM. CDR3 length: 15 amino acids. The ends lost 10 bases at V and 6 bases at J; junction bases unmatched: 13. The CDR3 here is CATLKGSGRSGELFF. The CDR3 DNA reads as TGTGCCACCCTTAAGGGGAGCGGGAGATCCGGGGAGCTGTTTTTT.

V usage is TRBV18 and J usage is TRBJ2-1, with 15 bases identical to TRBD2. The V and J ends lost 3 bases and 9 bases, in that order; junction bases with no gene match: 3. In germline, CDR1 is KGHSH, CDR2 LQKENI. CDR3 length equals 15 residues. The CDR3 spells CASSPGLAGGLEQFF. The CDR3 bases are TGTGCCAGCTCACCCGGACTAGCGGGGGGGCTTGAGCAGTTCTTC. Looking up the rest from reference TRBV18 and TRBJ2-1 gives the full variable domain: NAGVMQNPRHLVRRRGQEARLRCSPMKGHSHVYWYRQLPEEGLKFMVYLQKENIIDESGMPKERFSAEFPKEGPSILRIQQVVRGDSAAYFCASSPGLAGGLEQFFGPGTRLTVL.

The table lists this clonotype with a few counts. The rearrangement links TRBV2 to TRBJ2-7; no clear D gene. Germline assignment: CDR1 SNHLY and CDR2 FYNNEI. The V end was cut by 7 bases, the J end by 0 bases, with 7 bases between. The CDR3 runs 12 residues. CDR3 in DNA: TGTGCCAGCATCCCAAGCTCCTACGAGCAGTACTTC. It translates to CASIPSSYEQYF.

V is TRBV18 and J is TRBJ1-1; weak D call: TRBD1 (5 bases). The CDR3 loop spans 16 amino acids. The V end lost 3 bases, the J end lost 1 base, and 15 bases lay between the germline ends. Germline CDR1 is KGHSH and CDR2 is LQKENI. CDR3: CASSPTAGLTNTEAFF. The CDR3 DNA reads TGTGCCAGCTCACCTACGGCGGGACTCACGAACACTGAAGCTTTCTTT.

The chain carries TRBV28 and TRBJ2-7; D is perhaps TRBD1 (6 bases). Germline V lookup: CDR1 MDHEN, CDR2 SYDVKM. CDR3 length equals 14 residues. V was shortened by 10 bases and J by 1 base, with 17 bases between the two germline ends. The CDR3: CATLGDKGSYEQYV. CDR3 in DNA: TGTGCCACCTTGGGGGACAAAGGTTCCTACGAGCAGTACGTC.

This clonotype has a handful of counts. DNA for the CDR3: TGCGCCAGCAGCGGCGGAACAGTCTCTGGGGCCAACGTCCTGACTTTC. Translating it yields CASSGGTVSGANVLTF. This chain links TRBV5-1 with TRBJ2-6; no firm D call. The CDR3 is 16 amino acids. The ends were cut back, 4 bases at V and 0 bases at J, with 11 bases in the middle. Germline values: CDR1 SGHRS, CDR2 YFSETQ.

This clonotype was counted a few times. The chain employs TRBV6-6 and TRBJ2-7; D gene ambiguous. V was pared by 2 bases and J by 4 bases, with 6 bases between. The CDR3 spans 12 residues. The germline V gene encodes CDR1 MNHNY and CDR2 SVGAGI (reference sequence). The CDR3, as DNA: TGTGCCAGCAGTTACGAAGGTTACGAGCAGTACGTC. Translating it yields CASSYEGYEQYV.

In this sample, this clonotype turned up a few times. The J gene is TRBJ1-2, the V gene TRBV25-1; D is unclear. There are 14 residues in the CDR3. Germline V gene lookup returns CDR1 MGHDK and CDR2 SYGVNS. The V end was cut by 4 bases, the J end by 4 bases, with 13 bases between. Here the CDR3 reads CASSVAPEIYGYTF. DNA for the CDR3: TGTGCCAGCAGTGTAGCCCCCGAAATCTATGGCTACACCTTC.

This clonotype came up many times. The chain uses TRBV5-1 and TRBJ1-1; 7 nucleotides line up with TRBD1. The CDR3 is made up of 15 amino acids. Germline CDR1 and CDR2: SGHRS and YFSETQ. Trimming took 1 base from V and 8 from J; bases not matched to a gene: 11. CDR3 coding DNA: TGCGCCAGCAGCTTGTCATCCGGGACAGCCCTAGAAGCTTTCTTT. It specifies CASSLSSGTALEAFF.

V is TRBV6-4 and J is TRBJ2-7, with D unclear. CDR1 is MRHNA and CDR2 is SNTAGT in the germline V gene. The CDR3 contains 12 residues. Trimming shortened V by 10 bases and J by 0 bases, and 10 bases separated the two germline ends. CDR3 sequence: CATPPYSYEQYF. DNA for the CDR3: TGTGCCACCCCACCGTACTCCTACGAGCAGTACTTC.

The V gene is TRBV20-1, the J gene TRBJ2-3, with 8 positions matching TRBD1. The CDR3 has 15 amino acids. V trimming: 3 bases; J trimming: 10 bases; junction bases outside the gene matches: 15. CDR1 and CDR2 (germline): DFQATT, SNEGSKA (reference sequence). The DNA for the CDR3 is TGCAGTGCTAGCCTCACAGAAGCTCACAGGGGGGCGCAGTATTTT. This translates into CSASLTEAHRGAQYF.